These 30 T cell receptor beta chains were all obtained from the same sample, sequenced in a study of shared T cell receptors in the human thymus. The protocol was immunoSEQ multiplex PCR, while the TCRdb copy is restricted to in-frame clones and leaves out a portion. The repertoire holds around 730,000 clones, approximately 85% seen once, with approximately 0.01% in the top ten. This same sample was also taken into another study, of human thymus T cells.

Sequenced input: thymocytes. These receptors were collected from a girl younger than two with a congenital heart defect.

This chain connects TRBV5-1 to TRBJ1-4; 8 bases agree with TRBD1. This CDR3 is built from 13 residues. Germline assignment: CDR1 SGHRS and CDR2 YFSETQ. V was pared by 5 bases and J by 6 bases, with 3 bases of the junction left unmatched. CDR3 in amino acids: CASRGTGHEKLFF. CDR3 nucleotide sequence: TGCGCCAGCAGAGGGACAGGTCATGAAAAACTGTTTTTT.

This rearrangement joins TRBV6-6 to TRBJ2-5, with a weak D call TRBD1 (6 bases). The better agreement between TRBJ2-7 and the DNA end casts doubt on the J call. Looked up from germline, CDR1 is MNHNY and CDR2 is SVGAGI (reference sequence). The CDR3 is 14 residues long. The CDR3 nucleotides read TGTGCCAGCAGGCACGCAGGGGAAACCTACGAGCAGTACTTC. Translated, it gives CASRHAGETYEQYF.

The rearrangement links TRBV13 to TRBJ1-5, with D maybe TRBD1 (6 bases). This CDR3 region has 18 residues. V gave up 2 bases and J gave up 2 bases, with 19 bases separating them. Germline V lookup: CDR1 PRHDT, CDR2 FYEKMQ (reference sequence). CDR3 residues: CASSLTRGSNEGNQPQHF. CDR3 bases: TGTGCCAGCAGCTTAACTAGGGGGTCAAATGAAGGCAATCAGCCCCAGCATTTT.

The V call is TRBV2, the J call TRBJ2-3; D is uncertain. CDR3 length: 14 residues. CDR1 and CDR2 from the germline V gene are SNHLY and FYNNEI. V lost 9 bases and J lost 5, with 18 bases in between. CDR3 residues: CARRRRSIGDTQYF. CDR3 DNA: TGTGCCAGGCGGCGGCGGTCTATCGGAGATACGCAGTATTTT.

J is TRBJ2-6 and V is TRBV19; 12 positions match TRBD1. The germline CDR1 and CDR2 sequences are LNHDA and SQIVND (reference sequence). J lost 4 bases, V lost 8 bases, and 15 bases had no gene match. The CDR3 is 19 residues long. The CDR3 spells CASGLNRDRGLTGANVLTF. The CDR3 bases are TGTGCCAGTGGCCTCAACCGGGACAGGGGGCTGACAGGGGCCAACGTCCTGACTTTC.

This sequence joins TRBV7-2 and TRBJ2-2; possibly TRBD1 for D (5 bases). Germline-derived CDR1 and CDR2 are SGHTA and FQGNSA. There are 16 residues in the CDR3. Trimming cost V 5 bases and J 6 bases, with 19 bases left between them. As DNA, the CDR3 is TGTGCCAGCAGCCGATTGGCCGACAGAGTGGCCGGGGAGCTGTTTTTT. Amino acids: CASSRLADRVAGELFF.

This clone was counted only a few times. In DNA form, the CDR3 reads TGTGCCAGCAGCTCCCCGGGGGATTGGGTCTACACCTTC. As protein: CASSSPGDWVYTF. The chain employs TRBV7-9 and TRBJ1-2; possibly TRBD1 for D (5 bases). V lost 4 bases to trimming and J lost 10 bases, with 16 bases between them. The CDR3 covers 13 residues. Germline CDR1 is SEHNR and CDR2 is FQNEAQ (reference sequence).

The chain is built from TRBV5-1 and TRBJ1-2; D might be TRBD1 (5 bases). The V gene lost 2 bases and the J gene lost 5 bases, with 19 bases spanning the gap. The CDR3 is 16 amino acids. CDR1 and CDR2 from the germline V gene are SGHRS and YFSETQ. The chain's CDR3 is CASSFTQVRRRYGYTF. The CDR3 nucleotides are TGCGCCAGCAGCTTTACACAGGTCCGCCGGAGATATGGCTACACCTTC.

This chain connects TRBV7-9 to TRBJ1-2; TRBD1 matches at 7 bases. Germline-derived CDR1 and CDR2 are SEHNR and FQNEAQ (reference sequence). V was clipped by 5 bases and J by 7 bases; unmatched bases: 13. The CDR3 contains 15 residues. The CDR3 sequence is CASSLGKGGVGGYTF. In nucleotides, the CDR3 is TGTGCCAGCAGCCTAGGGAAAGGGGGCGTGGGTGGCTACACCTTC.

The chain links TRBV5-5 to TRBJ2-2; D uncertain. This CDR3 has 16 amino acids. Germline V gene data show CDR1 as SGHKS and CDR2 as YYEKEE (reference sequence). The V gene lost 3 bases and the J gene lost 4 bases, with 16 bases spanning the gap. The CDR3 protein is CASSWPHSSVTGELFF. In DNA, the CDR3 is TGTGCCAGCAGCTGGCCCCACAGTTCTGTCACCGGGGAGCTGTTTTTT.

V usage is TRBV25-1 and J usage is TRBJ1-1, with D unclear. V lost 5 bases to trimming and J lost 1 base, with 8 bases between them. There are 13 residues in the CDR3. Germline lookup yields CDR1 MGHDK and CDR2 SYGVNS. This chain's CDR3 is CASSSRENTEAFF. In nucleotides, the CDR3 is TGTGCCAGCAGTAGCCGGGAGAACACTGAAGCTTTCTTT.

The chain is built from TRBV5-4 and TRBJ2-7, with 7 bases that match TRBD1. This CDR3 comprises 17 residues. Trimming cost V 3 bases and J 3 bases; bases outside gene matches: 15. The germline CDR1 and CDR2 sequences are SGHNT and YYREEE (reference sequence). CDR3 DNA sequence: TGTGCCAGCAGCTCGGCAGGGGCAAACAGGGGATTCTACGAGCAGTACTTC. Its protein product is CASSSAGANRGFYEQYF.

V gene TRBV7-2 combines with J gene TRBJ2-7, with 13 positions matching TRBD2. Germline V lookup: CDR1 SGHTA, CDR2 FQGNSA. The CDR3 loop spans 17 amino acids. V lost 2 bases, J lost 5 bases, and 9 bases stayed unmatched. In DNA form, the CDR3 reads TGTGCCAGCAGCTTATCACTAGCGGGGGGGACCTTCGACGAGCAGTACTTC. Translating it yields CASSLSLAGGTFDEQYF.

J is TRBJ2-3 and V is TRBV4-1; 9 nucleotides match TRBD2. CDR3 size: 19 residues. CDR1 MGHRA and CDR2 YSYEKL come from the germline V gene. J was trimmed by 2 bases and V by 1 base; bases with no gene match: 13. The CDR3 protein is CASSQGLAGVYPFTDTQYF. CDR3 nucleotide sequence: TGCGCCAGCAGCCAAGGGTTAGCGGGGGTTTACCCTTTCACAGATACGCAGTATTTT.

The chain combines TRBV6-1 with TRBJ1-2; the D gene is possibly TRBD1 (6 bases). Germline CDR1 reads MNHNS; CDR2 reads SASEGT. This CDR3 has 13 residues. Trimming removed 3 bases from V and 4 bases from J, with 9 bases in between. CDR3 sequence: CASSDGRGYGYTF. The CDR3 region has the DNA TGTGCCAGCAGTGATGGCAGGGGCTATGGCTACACCTTC.

The CDR3 region has the DNA TGTGCCAGCAGCCCGCTCCCCGACAGGGGAAGATATGGCTACACCTTC. This encodes CASSPLPDRGRYGYTF. The chain joins TRBV11-1 to TRBJ1-2; 8 bases are shared with TRBD1. The CDR3 spans 16 residues. Germline CDR1 is SGHAT and CDR2 is FQDESV (reference sequence). Trimming at V came to 5 bases and at J to 5 bases, leaving 13 bases not matched to a gene.

This sequence joins TRBV18 and TRBJ1-1; no firm D call. CDR3 length equals 14 residues. Germline loops: CDR1 KGHSH, CDR2 LQKENI. V was trimmed by 5 bases and J by 4 bases, leaving 14 bases between them. The DNA for the CDR3 is TGTGCCAGCTCATCACAGCCCTCGGGCACTGAAGCTTTCTTT. Encoded protein: CASSSQPSGTEAFF. Combining the CDR3 with reference TRBV18 and TRBJ1-1 gives the whole variable domain NAGVMQNPRHLVRRRGQEARLRCSPMKGHSHVYWYRQLPEEGLKFMVYLQKENIIDESGMPKERFSAEFPKEGPSILRIQQVVRGDSAAYFCASSSQPSGTEAFFGQGTRLTVV.

The gene calls are TRBV7-9 and TRBJ1-2; D is undetermined. Trimming took 1 base from V and 5 from J, leaving 14 bases between them. The CDR3 sequence is 15 residues long. The germline V gene has CDR1 SEHNR and CDR2 FQNEAQ (reference sequence). The CDR3 sequence is CASSLVSGGRYGYTF. The CDR3 DNA is TGTGCCAGCAGCTTAGTTTCCGGTGGCAGGTATGGCTACACCTTC. The whole variable domain, filled in from reference TRBV7-9 and TRBJ1-2, reads DTGVSQNPRHKITKRGQNVTFRCDPISEHNRLYWYRQTLGQGPEFLTYFQNEAQLEKSRLLSDRFSAERPKGSFSTLEIQRTEQGDSAMYLCASSLVSGGRYGYTFGSGTRLTVV.

This clone was observed once. The V and J genes are TRBV5-1 and TRBJ2-2; the match to TRBD2 covers 13 bases. Trimming cost V 1 base and J 2 bases; bases outside gene matches: 2. The germline gives CDR1 SGHRS, CDR2 YFSETQ. This CDR3 contains 17 residues. The CDR3 reads CASSLRTSGGNTGELFF. The DNA for the CDR3 is TGCGCCAGCAGCTTGCGGACTAGCGGGGGTAACACCGGGGAGCTGTTTTTT.

The chain couples TRBV4-3 to TRBJ2-6, with 10 bases lining up with TRBD1. V was clipped by 2 bases and J by 2 bases; unmatched bases: 3. This CDR3 has 17 amino acids. Germline V gene lookup returns CDR1 LGHNA and CDR2 YSLEER. The CDR3 loop reads CASSQPGQGTGANVLTF. For the CDR3, the DNA is TGCGCCAGCAGCCAACCGGGACAGGGGACTGGGGCCAACGTCCTGACTTTC.

This chain joins TRBV27 and TRBJ2-2; 12 bases align to TRBD1. This CDR3 comprises 16 residues. Germline lookup yields CDR1 MNHEY and CDR2 SMNVEV (reference sequence). The V and J ends lost 6 bases and 7 bases, in that order; junction bases with no gene match: 9. The CDR3 is CASRRGQGARDGELFF. The CDR3 DNA reads TGTGCCAGCAGGAGGGGACAGGGGGCGAGGGACGGGGAGCTGTTTTTT.

V gene TRBV4-2 combines with J gene TRBJ1-2; 9 bases map to TRBD1. Germline V gene sequence: CDR1 LGHNA, CDR2 YNFKEQ. Trimming removed 0 bases from V and 8 bases from J; junction bases left unmatched: 16. The CDR3 is 18 amino acids. CDR3 in DNA: TGTGCCAGCAGCCAAGATCCTACTTCCCCCGGACAGGGGTGCGGCTACACCTTC. The encoded protein is CASSQDPTSPGQGCGYTF.

This chain links TRBV4-3 with TRBJ1-2, with D perhaps TRBD1 (5 bases). V was shortened by 0 bases and J by 7 bases, with 15 bases between the two germline ends. Germline CDR1 is LGHNA and CDR2 is YSLEER. This CDR3 has 15 residues. The CDR3 DNA is TGCGCCAGCAGCCAAGAGAGTCAGGGATCGAGTGGCTACACCTTC. Protein sequence: CASSQESQGSSGYTF.

V usage is TRBV2 and J usage is TRBJ2-2; 7 bases map to TRBD1. The CDR3 is made up of 13 amino acids. Germline V lookup: CDR1 SNHLY, CDR2 FYNNEI. The trim removed 6 bases at V and 5 bases at J, leaving 3 bases unmatched. The CDR3 region has the DNA TGTGCCAGCAGAGCCAGGGGGACCGGGGAGCTGTTTTTT. This gives the protein CASRARGTGELFF.

The genes are TRBV9 and TRBJ2-7; 11 bases align to TRBD2. The CDR3 is 15 residues long. V shed 3 bases and J 5 bases; nucleotides not matched to a gene: 7. CDR1 is SGDLS and CDR2 is YYNGEE in the germline V gene. The CDR3 DNA reads TGTGCCAGCAGCGCCTTAGCGGGGGGGCCTCACGAGCAGTACTTC. This translates into CASSALAGGPHEQYF.

J is TRBJ1-1 and V is TRBV7-7; no firm D call. Per the germline V gene, CDR1 is SSHAT and CDR2 is FNYEAQ (reference sequence). This CDR3 comprises 19 residues. Trimming shortened V by 0 bases and J by 1 base, and 21 bases separated the two germline ends. The CDR3 reads CASSLAPFWLGRGNTEAFF. The DNA for the CDR3 is TGTGCCAGCAGCTTAGCTCCCTTTTGGCTCGGACGGGGGAACACTGAAGCTTTCTTT.

The chain carries TRBV27 and TRBJ1-2, with TRBD1 matching over 9 bases. Per germline, CDR1 MNHEY and CDR2 SMNVEV (reference sequence). The V and J ends lost 2 bases and 4 bases, in that order; junction bases with no gene match: 11. The CDR3 covers 17 residues. The CDR3 sequence is CASSLARTGGRTYGYTF. In DNA form, the CDR3 reads TGTGCCAGCAGTTTAGCTCGTACAGGGGGCCGGACCTATGGCTACACCTTC.

The chain is built from TRBV1 and TRBJ2-1; the table assigns TRBD2, which was not confirmed against the DNA. TRBV1 is designated a pseudogene. This CDR3 is built from 14 residues. The CDR3 region is CTSSERSSYNEQFF. For the CDR3, the DNA is TGCACCAGCAGCGAAAGGAGCTCCTACAATGAGCAGTTCTTC.

The chain joins TRBV9 to TRBJ1-1; D not resolved. This CDR3 spans 13 amino acids. Germline values: CDR1 SGDLS, CDR2 YYNGEE. V gave up 0 bases and J gave up 6 bases, with 9 bases separating them. For the CDR3, the DNA is TGTGCCAGCAGCGTAGGCCCCGGAGCTGAAGCTTTCTTT. It is translated as CASSVGPGAEAFF.

The chain combines TRBV18 with TRBJ2-7; no clear D gene. Trimming removed 1 base from V and 1 base from J, with 11 bases in between. Germline V lookup: CDR1 KGHSH, CDR2 LQKENI. This CDR3 contains 15 residues. This CDR3 is CASSPRAPTSYEQYF. CDR3 coding DNA: TGTGCCAGCTCACCACGGGCCCCTACATCCTACGAGCAGTACTTC.